Following are 20 T cell receptor beta chains from one sample sequenced in a study of blood T cell repertoires in COVID-19. Method: immunoSEQ multiplex PCR; TCRdb's copy keeps in-frame clones and lacks some. Here the sample spans 75,000 to 100,000 clones, around 85% being singletons. Sequencing was done on a sample of peripheral blood. These receptors were collected from a man aged 60 to 69 with acute or convalescent COVID-19.

The V gene is TRBV11-2, the J gene TRBJ1-1, with D maybe TRBD1 (5 bases). The CDR3 totals 14 residues. CDR1 and CDR2 from the germline V gene are SGHAT and FQNNGV. Trimming took off 3 bases at V and 4 bases at J, with 12 bases between the two ends. In nucleotides, the CDR3 is TGTGCCAGCAGCTTCTGGGTCGGGGGCACTGAAGCTTTCTTT. Translation gives CASSFWVGGTEAFF.

The chain links TRBV9 to TRBJ2-2; unclear D gene. Deletions cut 0 bases from V and 5 bases from J, with 8 bases between. The germline CDR1 and CDR2 sequences are SGDLS and YYNGEE. The CDR3 covers 14 residues. The CDR3 coding sequence is TGTGCCAGCAGCGTAGAAGCCTGGACCGGGGAGCTGTTTTTT. Translation gives CASSVEAWTGELFF.

This chain connects TRBV30 to TRBJ1-2; 9 bases align to TRBD1. The CDR3 has 12 residues. Per the germline V gene, CDR1 is GTSNPN and CDR2 is SVGIG (reference sequence). The junction had 9 bases not matched to a gene; V was cut back by 7 bases and J by 9 bases. Written as DNA, the CDR3 is TGTGCCTCCGGGGGACAGGGAATAAGCTACACCTTC. Translating it yields CASGGQGISYTF.

The rearrangement links TRBV5-1 to TRBJ1-5; 9 nucleotides line up with TRBD1. Germline CDR1 reads SGHRS; CDR2 reads YFSETQ. This CDR3 has 16 amino acids. V dropped 4 bases and J dropped 4; count of bases not matched to a gene: 9. CDR3 bases: TGCGCCAGCAGCCTCCTCGGGACAGGGAGTAATCAGCCCCAGCATTTT. This sequence encodes CASSLLGTGSNQPQHF.

The chain links TRBV3-1 (or the pseudogene TRBV3-2) to TRBJ2-2; 8 bases map to TRBD2. Germline loops: CDR1 LGHDT, CDR2 YNNKEL (reference sequence). The V and J ends lost 4 bases and 5 bases, in that order; junction bases with no gene match: 6. This CDR3 region has 15 residues. The CDR3 protein is CASSPAGGRTGELFF. CDR3 sequence (DNA): TGTGCCAGCAGCCCGGCGGGGGGCCGAACCGGGGAGCTGTTTTTT.

This clone appeared many times. V gene TRBV4-1 combines with J gene TRBJ2-2; the match to TRBD1 covers 7 bases. CDR1 is MGHRA, CDR2 YSYEKL, per germline. The V and J ends lost 0 bases and 0 bases, in that order; junction bases with no gene match: 4. CDR3 length: 17 residues. CDR3 bases: TGCGCCAGCAGCCAAGAACGACAGGGTGCGAACACCGGGGAGCTGTTTTTT. The encoded protein is CASSQERQGANTGELFF.

The CDR3 is CASNEHNYGYTF. The CDR3, as DNA: TGTGCCAGCAACGAGCATAACTATGGCTACACCTTC. The chain recombines TRBV2 with TRBJ1-2; unclear D gene. Germline V gives CDR1 SNHLY, CDR2 FYNNEI. V gave up 7 bases and J gave up 1 base, with 7 bases separating them. CDR3 length equals 12 residues. The full variable domain, in which reference TRBV2 and TRBJ1-2 provide the parts outside the CDR3, is EPEVTQTPSHQVTQMGQEVILRCVPISNHLYFYWYRQILGQKVEFLVSFYNNEISEKSEIFDDQFSVERPDGSNFTLKIRSTKLEDSAMYFCASNEHNYGYTFGSGTRLTVV.

The genes are TRBV11-2 and TRBJ2-7; TRBD2 matches 9 bases. V lost 5 bases, J lost 7 bases, and 12 bases stayed unmatched. The CDR3 has 15 residues. Germline CDR1 is SGHAT and CDR2 is FQNNGV. CDR3 residues: CASSAEGGLALEQYF. CDR3 in DNA: TGTGCCAGCAGCGCTGAGGGGGGACTAGCCCTAGAGCAGTACTTC.

V is TRBV6-5 and J is TRBJ2-7, with D possibly being TRBD1 (5 bases). Germline CDR1 and CDR2: MNHEY and SVGAGI. The CDR3 contains 16 residues. The germline V and J ends were trimmed by 3 bases and 7 bases, with 22 bases remaining between them. Here the CDR3 DNA reads TGTGCCAGCAGTTATGGTCAGGGCCACTTTCTGAAGGAGCAGTACTTC. Protein sequence: CASSYGQGHFLKEQYF.

J is TRBJ1-2 and V is TRBV10-3; D is possibly TRBD1 (6 bases). This CDR3 comprises 15 residues. Germline CDR1 ENHRY, CDR2 SYGVKD. V lost 5 bases and J lost 6, with 19 bases in between. CDR3 region: CAISRDPQGIHGYTF. The CDR3 DNA is TGTGCCATCAGTAGAGATCCTCAGGGGATCCATGGCTACACCTTC.

The chain uses TRBV27 and TRBJ2-1, with D possibly matching TRBD1 (5 bases). Germline values: CDR1 MNHEY, CDR2 SMNVEV (reference sequence). This CDR3 spans 13 amino acids. The germline V and J ends were trimmed by 4 bases and 3 bases, with 7 bases remaining between them. In DNA, the CDR3 is TGTGCCAGCAGTTCCGACAGCTACAATGAGCAGTTCTTC. It is translated as CASSSDSYNEQFF.

The rearrangement joins TRBV7-6 to TRBJ1-1, with 11 bases that match TRBD1. The CDR3 has 16 residues. Trimming at V came to 2 bases and at J to 4 bases, leaving 6 bases not matched to a gene. CDR1 is SGHVS, CDR2 FNYEAQ, per germline. CDR3 bases: TGTGCCAGCAGCTTACGGACAGGGGGCACGGGCACTGAAGCTTTCTTT. This translates into CASSLRTGGTGTEAFF.

A single count supports this clone. The rearrangement uses TRBV9 and TRBJ1-3; possibly TRBD1 for D (5 bases). Germline V gene lookup returns CDR1 SGDLS and CDR2 YYNGEE. The CDR3 consists of 17 residues. V shed 3 bases and J shed 4 bases, with 20 bases lying between them. CDR3 bases: TGTGCCAGCAGCGGGGGCAATGCGGGGAAATCAGGAAACACCATATATTTT. Protein product: CASSGGNAGKSGNTIYF.

This chain joins TRBV6-1 and TRBJ1-5; TRBD1 aligns across 8 bases. Looked up from germline, CDR1 is MNHNS and CDR2 is SASEGT. There are 15 residues in the CDR3. J was trimmed by 5 bases and V by 2 bases; bases with no gene match: 5. CDR3 in amino acids: CASSERDRIYQPQHF. DNA of the CDR3: TGTGCCAGCAGTGAACGGGACAGGATATATCAGCCCCAGCATTTT.

The chain carries TRBV7-2 and TRBJ1-2; 7 bases align to TRBD1. Losses at the gene ends were 1 base for V and 2 bases for J; bases not matched to a gene: 7. Germline V gene data show CDR1 as SGHTA and CDR2 as FQGNSA. The CDR3 contains 16 residues. The CDR3 protein is CASSLVGTDINYGYTF. CDR3 DNA sequence: TGTGCCAGCAGCTTAGTTGGGACAGATATAAACTATGGCTACACCTTC.

This chain joins TRBV28 and TRBJ2-3, with TRBD2 matching 11 bases. CDR3 length: 14 residues. Germline assignment: CDR1 MDHEN and CDR2 SYDVKM. V gave up 6 bases and J gave up 6 bases; unmatched junction bases: 5. The CDR3 DNA follows: TGTGCCAGCAGGTTAGCGGGAGGGCCTGATACGCAGTATTTT. The encoded protein is CASRLAGGPDTQYF. The whole variable domain, remainder taken from reference TRBV28 and TRBJ2-3, is DVKVTQSSRYLVKRTGEKVFLECVQDMDHENMFWYRQDPGLGLRLIYFSYDVKMKEKGDIPEGYSVSREKKERFSLILESASTNQTSMYLCASRLAGGPDTQYFGPGTRLTVL.

This clone has just one count. This chain uses TRBV21-1 with TRBJ2-4; TRBD1, the table's D call, lacks a check against the DNA. TRBV21-1 is shown as a pseudogene. CDR3 length equals 15 residues. The CDR3, as DNA: TGTGCCAGCAGTGACAGGGTGGTGGCCAAAAACATTCAGTACTTC. This encodes CASSDRVVAKNIQYF.

V and J are TRBV7-2 and TRBJ1-3; 9 bases fit TRBD1. The CDR3 has 15 amino acids. Losses at the gene ends were 5 bases for V and 4 bases for J; bases not matched to a gene: 6. Germline CDR1 is SGHTA and CDR2 is FQGNSA. Written as DNA, the CDR3 is TGTGCCAGCAGCCTCGGGACAGGGCCGGGAAACACCATATATTTT. Translation: CASSLGTGPGNTIYF. Full variable domain (remainder filled in from reference TRBV7-2 and TRBJ1-3): GAGVSQSPSNKVTEKGKDVELRCDPISGHTALYWYRQSLGQGLEFLIYFQGNSAPDKSGLPSDRFSAERTGGSVSTLTIQRTQQEDSAVYLCASSLGTGPGNTIYFGEGSWLTVV.

The chain links TRBV15 to TRBJ2-7; D is perhaps TRBD1 (6 bases). Germline loops: CDR1 LNHNV, CDR2 YYDKDF (reference sequence). V shed 2 bases and J shed 2 bases, with 10 bases lying between them. The CDR3 totals 14 residues. CDR3 DNA: TGTGCCACCAGCAGAAATGGACAGACCTACGAGCAGTACTTC. This gives the protein CATSRNGQTYEQYF.

The V call is TRBV18, the J call TRBJ1-2; 7 bases align to TRBD1. CDR1 is KGHSH and CDR2 is LQKENI in the germline V gene. The CDR3 extends over 14 amino acids. V shed 3 bases and J 4 bases; nucleotides not matched to a gene: 5. CDR3 loop: CASSPETGLYGYTF. As DNA, the CDR3 is TGTGCCAGCTCACCGGAGACAGGGCTCTATGGCTACACCTTC.